Shown below are 3 T cell receptor beta chains from a single sample sequenced in a study of T-cell memory formation after mild COVID-19. TCRdb reanalysed the 5' RACE reads using MiXCR and keeps one entry per CDR3 protein. The repertoire holds 110,000 or so distinct CDR3 sequences, with roughly a sixth as singletons. The specimen was PBMCs or a T cell subset sorted from them (not recorded which). These receptors all stem from a man younger than 30 who had mild COVID-19 (a few samples of this study predate the infection). Cell type and time point are not known.

This clonotype came up a few times. V gene TRBV7-2 combines with J gene TRBJ1-1; D is unclear. Germline V gene data show CDR1 as SGHTA and CDR2 as FQGNSA. V shed 5 bases and J shed 9 bases, with 13 bases lying between them. The CDR3 is made up of 12 amino acids. CDR3 residues: CASSQNQLKAFF. Here the CDR3 DNA reads TGTGCCAGCAGCCAGAACCAGTTGAAAGCTTTCTTT.

There are a few counts of this clonotype. This rearrangement joins TRBV5-4 to TRBJ2-7; 9 bases agree with TRBD1. The CDR3 contains 13 residues. The junction had 5 bases not matched to a gene; V was cut back by 4 bases and J by 6 bases. CDR1 SGHNT and CDR2 YYREEE come from the germline V gene (reference sequence). The CDR3 sequence is CASSPDRGGEQYF. Written as DNA, the CDR3 is TGTGCCAGCAGCCCGGACAGGGGCGGCGAGCAGTACTTC.

This clonotype was seen only a few times. The rearrangement uses TRBV5-1 and TRBJ1-3; D is undetermined. Germline V gene sequence: CDR1 SGHRS, CDR2 YFSETQ. V gave up 0 bases and J gave up 4 bases, with 14 bases separating them. CDR3 length: 16 residues. The CDR3 loop is CASSLEQVSEGNTIYF. Here the CDR3 DNA reads TGCGCCAGCAGCTTGGAGCAGGTTTCAGAAGGAAACACCATATATTTT.